A single sample is the source of the 10 T cell receptor beta chains below, sequenced in a study of T cell changes during pregnancy in multiple sclerosis. Produced via immunoSEQ multiplex PCR; TCRdb's table is partial and in-frame only. The table records approximately 130,000 clones, approximately 93% of them present only once. Sequenced material: peripheral blood, taken before pregnancy. The receptors shown here come from a female donor with multiple sclerosis, enrolled in a pregnancy study.

V usage is TRBV9 and J usage is TRBJ1-2; 7 bases are shared with TRBD1. Germline loops: CDR1 SGDLS, CDR2 YYNGEE. The CDR3 runs to 17 residues. V trimming: 0 bases; J trimming: 8 bases; junction bases outside the gene matches: 16. The CDR3 DNA reads TGTGCCAGCAGCGTAGGGACGGGACAGCCTACGGAAAAGGGCTACACCTTC. Its protein is CASSVGTGQPTEKGYTF.

This rearrangement joins TRBV4-1 to TRBJ2-1; 11 positions agree with TRBD2. Germline V lookup: CDR1 MGHRA, CDR2 YSYEKL. This CDR3 spans 17 amino acids. Trimming at V came to 1 base and at J to 6 bases, leaving 8 bases not matched to a gene. DNA of the CDR3: TGCGCCAGCAGCCAAGGACTAGCGGGGCCTCTTGTCAATGAGCAGTTCTTC. Amino acids: CASSQGLAGPLVNEQFF.

The chain is built from TRBV6-4 and TRBJ2-3; 7 bases are a match to TRBD2. Germline lookup yields CDR1 MRHNA and CDR2 SNTAGT. The CDR3 covers 14 residues. With 5 bases clipped from V and 3 bases from J, the junction kept 5 bases outside the gene matches. The CDR3 loop is CASSSSGRTDTQYF. CDR3 DNA: TGTGCCAGCAGTTCCTCCGGGAGGACAGATACGCAGTATTTT.

The V and J genes are TRBV28 and TRBJ2-3; no reliable D call. From germline, CDR1 is MDHEN and CDR2 SYDVKM. Trimming removed 4 bases from V and 0 bases from J, with 14 bases in between. This CDR3 comprises 16 residues. CDR3 sequence reads: CASSSPRVSSTDTQYF. For the CDR3, the DNA is TGTGCCAGCAGTTCCCCCCGCGTTTCTAGCACAGATACGCAGTATTTT.

The chain links TRBV27 to TRBJ2-3; possible D gene TRBD1, 7 bases. The CDR3 sequence is 16 residues long. Germline lookup yields CDR1 MNHEY and CDR2 SMNVEV (reference sequence). The V gene lost 1 base and the J gene lost 1 base, with 12 bases spanning the gap. The CDR3 DNA follows: TGTGCCAGCAGTTTATGGAGGGGGCAGGGCACAGATACGCAGTATTTT. Its translation is CASSLWRGQGTDTQYF.

The chain uses TRBV11-2 and TRBJ2-5; 8 nucleotides line up with TRBD2. In germline, CDR1 is SGHAT, CDR2 FQNNGV. With V trimmed by 6 bases and J by 3 bases, 3 bases remained unmatched. This CDR3 region has 13 residues. The CDR3, as DNA: TGTGCCAGCAGTTATAGCGGGAAAGAGACCCAGTACTTC. Protein sequence: CASSYSGKETQYF. Full variable domain (rest looked up from reference TRBV11-2 and TRBJ2-5): EAGVAQSPRYKIIEKRQSVAFWCNPISGHATLYWYQQILGQGPKLLIQFQNNGVVDDSQLPKDRFSAERLKGVDSTLKIQPAKLEDSAVYLCASSYSGKETQYFGPGTRLLVL.

The rearrangement uses TRBV7-2 and TRBJ1-5, with 7 bases that match TRBD1. CDR1 SGHTA and CDR2 FQGNSA come from the germline V gene. V gave up 6 bases and J gave up 4 bases; unmatched junction bases: 6. The CDR3 is 14 amino acids. CDR3 amino acids: CASSPGGRNQPQHF. For the CDR3, the DNA is TGTGCCAGCAGTCCAGGGGGAAGAAATCAGCCCCAGCATTTT.

This chain uses TRBV5-1 with TRBJ2-4; 9 nucleotides line up with TRBD1. Germline CDR1 is SGHRS and CDR2 is YFSETQ. Trimming took 4 bases from V and 1 from J; bases not matched to a gene: 9. The CDR3 contains 17 residues. CDR3 protein: CASSETGGGGAKNIQYF. CDR3 DNA: TGCGCCAGCAGCGAAACAGGGGGCGGGGGTGCCAAAAACATTCAGTACTTC.

The chain links TRBV19 to TRBJ2-1, with D perhaps matching TRBD1 (6 bases). Looked up from germline, CDR1 is LNHDA and CDR2 is SQIVND (reference sequence). The CDR3 has 14 amino acids. Deletions cut 7 bases from V and 4 bases from J, with 14 bases between. The CDR3 is CASTYTGQYNEQFF. The CDR3 DNA reads as TGTGCCAGTACCTACACCGGACAGTACAATGAGCAGTTCTTC. Full variable domain (missing parts from reference TRBV19 and TRBJ2-1): DGGITQSPKYLFRKEGQNVTLSCEQNLNHDAMYWYRQDPGQGLRLIYYSQIVNDFQKGDIAEGYSVSREKKESFPLTVTSAQKNPTAFYLCASTYTGQYNEQFFGPGTRLTVL.

CDR3 DNA sequence: TGTGCCAGCAGTGCATCCACAGGGTTAGGTAATGAGCAGTTCTTC. The encoded protein is CASSASTGLGNEQFF. The chain couples TRBV25-1 to TRBJ2-1, with a tentative D call TRBD1 (6 bases). V shed 4 bases and J shed 7 bases, with 17 bases lying between them. The CDR3 is made up of 15 amino acids. The germline V gene encodes CDR1 MGHDK and CDR2 SYGVNS.